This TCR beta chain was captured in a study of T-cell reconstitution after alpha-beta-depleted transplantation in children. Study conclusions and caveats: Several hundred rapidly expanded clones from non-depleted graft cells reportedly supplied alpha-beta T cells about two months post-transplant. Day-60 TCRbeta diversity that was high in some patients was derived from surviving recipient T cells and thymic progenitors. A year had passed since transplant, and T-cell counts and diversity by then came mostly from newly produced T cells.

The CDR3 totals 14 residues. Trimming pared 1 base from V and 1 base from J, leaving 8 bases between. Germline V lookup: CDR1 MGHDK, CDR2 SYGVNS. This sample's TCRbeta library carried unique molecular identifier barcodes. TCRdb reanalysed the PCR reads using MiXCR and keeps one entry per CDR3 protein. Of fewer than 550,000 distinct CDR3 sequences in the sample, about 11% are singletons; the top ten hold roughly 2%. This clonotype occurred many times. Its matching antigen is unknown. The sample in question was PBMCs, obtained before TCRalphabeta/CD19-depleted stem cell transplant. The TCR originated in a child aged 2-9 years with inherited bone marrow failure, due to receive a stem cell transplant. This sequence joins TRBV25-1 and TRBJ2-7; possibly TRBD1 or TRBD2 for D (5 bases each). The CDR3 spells CASSEWGNSYEQYF. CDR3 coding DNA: TGTGCCAGCAGTGAATGGGGGAATTCCTACGAGCAGTACTTC.